Listed here are 18 T cell receptor beta chains from one sample, sequenced in a study of T cell changes during pregnancy in multiple sclerosis. The data were produced by immunoSEQ multiplex PCR, yet TCRdb's version contains in-frame clones alone and is incomplete. The sample has fewer than 65,000 clones, 94% seen once; the top ten hold approximately 0.31%. Sequencing was performed on CD4+ T cells from peripheral blood mononuclear cells, taken in the third trimester of pregnancy. These TCRs come from a female donor with multiple sclerosis, enrolled in a pregnancy study.

The gene calls are TRBV7-2 and TRBJ2-7; 8 bases line up with TRBD2. This CDR3 is 15 amino acids long. Per germline, CDR1 SGHTA and CDR2 FQGNSA. After removal of 5 bases from V and 3 bases from J, the junction contained 9 bases not matched to a gene. The DNA for the CDR3 is TGTGCCAGCAGCCTAGAGGCGGGGGGTTTCTACGAGCAGTACTTC. This translates into CASSLEAGGFYEQYF. The full variable domain, completed using reference TRBV7-2 and TRBJ2-7, is GAGVSQSPSNKVTEKGKDVELRCDPISGHTALYWYRQSLGQGLEFLIYFQGNSAPDKSGLPSDRFSAERTGGSVSTLTIQRTQQEDSAVYLCASSLEAGGFYEQYFGPGTRLTVT.

This clone was observed a single time. This chain connects TRBV7-2 to TRBJ2-3, with D possibly matching TRBD2 (6 bases). Per the germline V gene, CDR1 is SGHTA and CDR2 is FQGNSA. V was clipped by 5 bases and J by 1 base, with 19 bases between them. The CDR3 has 17 amino acids. As DNA, the CDR3 is TGTGCCAGCAGCCCTAACGTGTTTGCGGGGCGCACAGATACGCAGTATTTT. Its protein product is CASSPNVFAGRTDTQYF.

The V and J genes are TRBV5-1 and TRBJ2-3, with 10 bases that match TRBD2. The V gene's germline CDR1 is SGHRS and CDR2 YFSETQ. The trim removed 0 bases at V and 2 bases at J, leaving 6 bases unmatched. The CDR3 contains 17 residues. The CDR3 sequence: CASSLERLAGFTDTQYF. CDR3 nucleotides: TGCGCCAGCAGCTTGGAGCGACTAGCGGGTTTCACAGATACGCAGTATTTT.

The rearrangement joins TRBV7-3 to TRBJ1-1; D is perhaps TRBD1 (6 bases). The CDR3 is 17 amino acids. With 5 bases removed from V and 1 base from J, the gap between germline ends came to 20 bases. CDR1 is SGHTA, CDR2 FQGTGA, per germline. DNA for the CDR3: TGTGCCAGCAGCCAAAAAGGGGGGGAGGGAAAGAACACTGAAGCTTTCTTT. This translates into CASSQKGGEGKNTEAFF. The complete variable domain, with remaining parts taken from reference TRBV7-3 and TRBJ1-1, reads GAGVSQTPSNKVTEKGKYVELRCDPISGHTALYWYRQSLGQGPEFLIYFQGTGAADDSGLPNDRFFAVRPEGSVSTLKIQRTERGDSAVYLCASSQKGGEGKNTEAFFGQGTRLTVV.

The chain joins TRBV10-3 to TRBJ1-5; TRBD1 might be the D (5 bases). Germline CDR1 ENHRY, CDR2 SYGVKD. The CDR3 is 13 residues long. With 4 bases removed from V and 7 bases from J, the gap between germline ends came to 11 bases. The CDR3 region has the DNA TGTGCCATCAGTGGAGGAAGGGGACAGCCCCAGCATTTT. Its translation: CAISGGRGQPQHF.

This chain links TRBV27 with TRBJ2-7; 11 bases agree with TRBD2. With V trimmed by 3 bases and J by 5 bases, 3 bases remained unmatched. The length of the CDR3 is 14 residues. Germline V gene data show CDR1 as MNHEY and CDR2 as SMNVEV (reference sequence). The CDR3 DNA follows: TGTGCCAGCAGTTTGAGACTAGCGGGACACGAGCAGTACTTC. Translating it yields CASSLRLAGHEQYF.

The V and J genes are TRBV18 and TRBJ1-1, with D unresolved. V lost 2 bases and J 5 bases, leaving 9 bases between the germline ends. The CDR3 runs 13 residues. Germline V gene sequence: CDR1 KGHSH, CDR2 LQKENI. As DNA, the CDR3 is TGTGCCAGCTCACCAACCCCGGAGACTGAAGCTTTCTTT. It translates to CASSPTPETEAFF.

The chain links TRBV5-1 to TRBJ2-3, with 13 bases aligning to TRBD2. There are 19 residues in the CDR3. The V gene's germline CDR1 is SGHRS and CDR2 YFSETQ. Germline trimming cut 4 bases from V and 4 bases from J; bases unmatched to any gene: 15. The CDR3 sequence: CASSPRWTSGGGWADTQYF. CDR3 in DNA: TGCGCCAGCAGCCCGCGATGGACTAGCGGGGGAGGTTGGGCAGATACGCAGTATTTT.

The chain has TRBV18 and TRBJ2-2; D is possibly TRBD2 (6 bases). Germline lookup yields CDR1 KGHSH and CDR2 LQKENI. Trimming pared 2 bases from V and 5 bases from J, leaving 27 bases between. The CDR3 is made up of 20 amino acids. This CDR3 is CASSPKDPTRNLARTGELFF. As DNA, the CDR3 is TGTGCCAGCTCACCAAAAGACCCCACTAGGAATCTAGCGAGAACCGGGGAGCTGTTTTTT. The full variable domain, its missing parts supplied by reference TRBV18 and TRBJ2-2, is NAGVMQNPRHLVRRRGQEARLRCSPMKGHSHVYWYRQLPEEGLKFMVYLQKENIIDESGMPKERFSAEFPKEGPSILRIQQVVRGDSAAYFCASSPKDPTRNLARTGELFFGEGSRLTVL.

The chain uses TRBV29-1 and TRBJ2-3; D ambiguous. V was clipped by 3 bases and J by 4 bases, with 11 bases between them. CDR3 length equals 13 residues. Germline loops: CDR1 SQVTM, CDR2 ANQGSEA. The CDR3 coding sequence is TGCAGCGTTGAGATTGCGGTCGCAGATACGCAGTATTTT. It encodes CSVEIAVADTQYF.

The J gene is TRBJ2-1, the V gene TRBV7-8, with a weak D call TRBD2 (6 bases). V lost 5 bases, J lost 7 bases, and 24 bases lay in between. Per the germline V gene, CDR1 is SGHVS and CDR2 is FQNEAQ. The CDR3 runs to 17 residues. CDR3 loop: CASSKRVGSGGGNEQFF. CDR3 nucleotide sequence: TGTGCCAGCAGCAAAAGGGTTGGTAGCGGAGGCGGGAATGAGCAGTTCTTC. The full variable domain, in which reference TRBV7-8 and TRBJ2-1 provide the parts outside the CDR3, is GAGVSQSPRYKVAKRGQDVALRCDPISGHVSLFWYQQALGQGPEFLTYFQNEAQLDKSGLPSDRFFAERPEGSVSTLKIQRTQQEDSAVYLCASSKRVGSGGGNEQFFGPGTRLTVL.

This sequence joins TRBV10-3 and TRBJ1-1; no definite D call. The CDR3 has 13 residues. CDR1 and CDR2 from the germline V gene are ENHRY and SYGVKD. V lost 8 bases, J lost 1 base, and 11 bases lay in between. Here the CDR3 reads CAIQEGGNTEAFF. The DNA of the CDR3 is TGTGCCATCCAGGAGGGTGGGAACACTGAAGCTTTCTTT.

V and J are TRBV6-6 and TRBJ2-6, with D maybe TRBD1 (6 bases). V was pared by 5 bases and J by 1 base, with 12 bases between. CDR3 length equals 16 residues. Germline values: CDR1 MNHNY, CDR2 SVGAGI (reference sequence). CDR3 loop: CASSPQGRSGANVLTF. Written as DNA, the CDR3 is TGTGCCAGCAGTCCACAGGGTAGATCTGGGGCCAACGTCCTGACTTTC.

J is TRBJ1-3 and V is TRBV5-1; D perhaps matches TRBD1 (6 bases). Trimming took 6 bases from V and 0 from J, leaving 10 bases between them. The CDR3 length is 14 residues. Germline V gene lookup returns CDR1 SGHRS and CDR2 YFSETQ. The CDR3 DNA is TGCGCCAGCAAGCAGGGGATCTCTGGAAACACCATATATTTT. Translated: CASKQGISGNTIYF.

This clone was recorded only once. V and J are TRBV15 and TRBJ2-3; 8 bases match TRBD1. The germline V gene encodes CDR1 LNHNV and CDR2 YYDKDF (reference sequence). V shed 1 base, J shed 12 bases, and the junction held 6 bases outside the gene matches. The CDR3 has 13 amino acids. The DNA for the CDR3 is TGTGCCACCAGCAGAGTGCCCGGGACAGGTCAGTATTTT. It codes for CATSRVPGTGQYF.

The chain couples TRBV6-5 to TRBJ2-5, with 8 bases fitting TRBD2. The CDR3 length is 15 residues. Germline CDR1 reads MNHEY; CDR2 reads SVGAGI. The V and J ends lost 4 bases and 7 bases, in that order; junction bases with no gene match: 11. The DNA of the CDR3 is TGTGCCAGCAGTTCGGCCCAGGGTCGGGGGGGGACCCAGTACTTC. Translating gives CASSSAQGRGGTQYF.

As for this clone: Other DNA sequences in this specimen translate into the identical CDR3. This chain uses TRBV6-5 with TRBJ1-5; no firm D call. V was pared by 6 bases and J by 7 bases, with 13 bases between. CDR3 length: 13 residues. Germline CDR1 reads MNHEY; CDR2 reads SVGAGI. The CDR3 DNA reads TGTGCCAGCAGCGACGGGGTTGGCCAGCCCCAGCATTTT. Protein sequence: CASSDGVGQPQHF.

V and J are TRBV5-1 and TRBJ2-5; TRBD2 agrees at 8 bases. V trimming: 7 bases; J trimming: 4 bases; junction bases outside the gene matches: 6. Germline V gene lookup returns CDR1 SGHRS and CDR2 YFSETQ. The CDR3 is 13 residues long. CDR3 coding DNA: TGCGCCAGCCGGGGGGGGACCGGAGAGACCCAGTACTTC. It translates to CASRGGTGETQYF.